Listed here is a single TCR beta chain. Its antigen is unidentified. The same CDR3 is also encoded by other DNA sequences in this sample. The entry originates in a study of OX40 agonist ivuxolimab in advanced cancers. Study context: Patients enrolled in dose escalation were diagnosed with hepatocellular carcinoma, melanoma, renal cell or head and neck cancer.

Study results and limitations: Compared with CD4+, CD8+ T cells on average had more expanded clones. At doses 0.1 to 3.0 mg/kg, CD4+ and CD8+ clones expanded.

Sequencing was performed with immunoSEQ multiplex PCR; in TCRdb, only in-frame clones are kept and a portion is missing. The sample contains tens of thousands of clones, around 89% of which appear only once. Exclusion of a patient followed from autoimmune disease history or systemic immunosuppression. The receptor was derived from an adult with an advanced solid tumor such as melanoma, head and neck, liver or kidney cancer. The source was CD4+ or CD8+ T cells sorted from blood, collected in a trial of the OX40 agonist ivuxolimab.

The CDR3 loop is CASSVGRTQETQYF. As DNA, the CDR3 is TGTGCCAGCAGCGTAGGGCGAACCCAAGAGACCCAGTACTTC. This sequence joins TRBV9 and TRBJ2-5; the D is unclear. V shed 0 bases and J shed 1 base, with 7 bases lying between them. CDR3 length equals 14 residues. Germline CDR1 and CDR2: SGDLS and YYNGEE.